A selection of T cell receptor beta chains follows, all from one sample in a study of T cells in Graves' hyperthyroidism and ophthalmopathy. TCRdb reanalysed the multiplex PCR reads using MiXCR and keeps one entry per CDR3 protein. The sample has around 390,000 distinct CDR3 sequences, more than 14% seen once. Sequenced input: blood. Receptor source: a woman aged 25 to 45 with Graves' ophthalmopathy. The CDR3 runs from the conserved cysteine through the conserved F or W. Rows give clone size only sometimes, using once, few, many, or a class for an expanded clone.

size,V,CDR3
many,TRBV7-9,CASSLGRTSTDTQYF
few,TRBV10-3,CANKGEGDHYGYTF
many,TRBV2,CASRGAAEAFF
many,TRBV7-2,CASSGGVTDTQYF
.,TRBV25-1,CASSEYRLRDSADTQYF
.,TRBV19,CASNTQTSGGQWGGELFF
few,TRBV6-1,CASSSFENYYTF
.,TRBV4-2,CASSQEGGNSPLHF
many,TRBV20-1,CSARVPKNGYTF
many,TRBV27,CASSLGRSNQPQHF
many,TRBV18,CASSPVSEDGSETDTQYF
few,TRBV7-2,CASSLTTQGNGNTIYF
many,TRBV28,CASSLRRGLDEQYF
many,TRBV5-1,CASSLVLNTEAFF
many,TRBV28,CASSLFGGQGSYGYTF
many,TRBV12-5,CASGSTGLGAKNIQYF
many,TRBV7-2,CASSLGFTNTEAFF
many,TRBV6-5,CASSYFPPGQHVETQYF
few,TRBV19,CASSGQDGGYTF
many,TRBV28,CASSFGGASQETQYF
many,TRBV27,CASRTSRPYEQYF
few,TRBV20-1,CSARDPARSPQGGYGYTF
.,TRBV25-1,CASSERLAAGAGYEQFF
.,TRBV6-1,CASSNKGSGATIYF
.,TRBV6-2/TRBV6-3,CASRARGGYGYTF
many,TRBV2,CASSVAYEQYF
many,TRBV29-1,CSVEVQVNTEAFF
many,TRBV3-1,CASSQEVAGKGNTQYF
.,TRBV9,CASRDVGGQYF
many,TRBV3-1,CASSRWQTNYGYTF
many,TRBV30,CAWTHPGGNNYGYTF
many,TRBV9,CASSPTWVAYEQYF
many,TRBV7-8,CASSLRRWGAVEGETQYF
many,TRBV6-1,CASKDRGLRETQYF
many,TRBV6-1,CASSSDTGTYGYTF
many,TRBV7-9,CASSLQGDADTQYF
many,TRBV28,CASRLDRSSYEQYF
many,TRBV2,CASHKDSNTGELFF
many,TRBV3-1,CASSHDSEAFF
many,TRBV6-1,CASSEFDYSGNEQFF
many,TRBV27,CASSLLAGADEQYF
many,TRBV12-3/TRBV12-4,CASMFPPTDTQYF